Included here is one T cell receptor (beta chain) sequence, with context. The antigen is undetermined. The entry originates in a study of shared clonotypes between healthy human individuals. Turning to the study itself: Per donor, CD8 memory used one plate, CD8 naive used two, CD4 memory used three and CD4 naive used three. General study findings and limits: Rarefaction demonstrated incomplete sorted-subset sequencing despite large depth.

Splitting of CD4+ cells produced CD45RA+ naive and CD45RA-negative memory subsets. Germline CDR1 reads SEHNR; CDR2 reads FQNEAQ (reference sequence). This CDR3 region has 15 residues. V was pared by 5 bases and J by 1 base, with 11 bases between. Deep level was the assay's run setting. Some clones are missing from TCRdb's copy, which holds only in-frame ones; the method was immunoSEQ multiplex PCR. Of about a million clones listed, 70% to 85% are singletons. The specimen was memory CD4+ T cells from PBMCs. The subset is: CD45RA-negative fraction. This sequence joins TRBV7-9 and TRBJ2-2; maybe TRBD2 (5 bases). This clonotype was obtained from a man younger than 35 in good health. Some clones in this sample may be carry-over from other donors' samples. CDR3 nucleotide sequence: TGTGCCAGCAGCCTGAGCGGTAGGAACACCGGGGAGCTGTTTTTT. Translating gives CASSLSGRNTGELFF.